The rows below give T cell receptor beta chains drawn from one sample of a study of T cell responses to AZD1222 COVID-19 vaccine. TCRdb's copy holds only in-frame clones and misses some; the assay was immunoSEQ multiplex PCR. The repertoire holds 100,000 or so clones, around nine tenths seen once, with under 3% in the top ten. The specimen comprised peripheral blood, sampled 28 days after the second AZD1222 dose. These receptors were taken from an adult who received the AZD1222 COVID-19 vaccine. CDR3s include the opening cysteine and the closing phenylalanine or tryptophan. Fields, in order: V gene, D gene, J gene, clone size, CDR3 DNA, CDR3 protein. The D gene is left open where the match is weak. Only part of the rows carry a size: once, few, many, or a class if the clone is expanded.

TRBV18	TRBD2	TRBJ2-7	NA	TGTGCCAGCTCACCATCTAGCGGGAGCTACGAGCAGTACTTC	CASSPSSGSYEQYF
TRBV29-1	NA	TRBJ2-7	NA	TGCAGTTTTTCTCTAGCTTACGAGCAGTACTTC	CSFSLAYEQYF
TRBV18	NA	TRBJ2-2	few	TGTGCCAGCTCACCCATTGGCAGGATGAACACCGGGGAGCTGTTTTTT	CASSPIGRMNTGELFF
TRBV24-1	NA	TRBJ2-1	NA	TGTGCCACCAGTGTTCGATTTGGGGGAAATGAGCAGTTCTTC	CATSVRFGGNEQFF
TRBV4-2	TRBD1	TRBJ2-4	NA	TGTGCCAGCAGCCCCCCGGGACAGGGAAAAAACATTCAGTACTTC	CASSPPGQGKNIQYF
TRBV28	TRBD1	TRBJ2-7	NA	TGTGCCAGCAGCCAGGACAGGGAAATCCTCTCCTACGAGCAGTACTTC	CASSQDREILSYEQYF
TRBV28	NA	TRBJ1-3	NA	TGTGCCAGCAGTGATCCAGGGACGGCGAGCTCTGGAAACACCATATATTTT	CASSDPGTASSGNTIYF
TRBV6-7	TRBD1	TRBJ2-2	NA	TGTGCCAGCAGTTACCCGAGGGACAGGGACATCCCCCATTTGAACACCGGGGAGCTGTTTTTT	CASSYPRDRDIPHLNTGELFF
TRBV7-9	NA	TRBJ2-5	NA	TGTGCCAGCAGCGAACCAGGGGAGGGGGAGACCCAGTACTTC	CASSEPGEGETQYF
TRBV2	NA	TRBJ1-2	NA	TGTGCCAGCAGTGACCCAGTTAACTATGGCTACACCTTC	CASSDPVNYGYTF
TRBV29-1	TRBD2	TRBJ2-1	once	TGCAGCGTGAAATACGTAGCGGGAGTGGGGCTCAGTGAGCAGTTCTTC	CSVKYVAGVGLSEQFF
TRBV14	NA	TRBJ2-3	NA	TGTGCCAGCAGCAGCACAGATACGCAGTATTTT	CASSSTDTQYF
TRBV2	TRBD1	TRBJ1-5	once	TGTGCCAGCAGTTCGGACAGGGAGTATCAGCCCCAGCATTTT	CASSSDREYQPQHF
TRBV7-3	NA	TRBJ1-1	once	TGTGCCAGCAGCTGGGCAGTGAACACTGAAGCTTTCTTT	CASSWAVNTEAFF
TRBV6-6	TRBD1	TRBJ1-2	NA	TGTGCCAGCAGTTACTCGAGGGACAGGGAAGGCTATGGCTACACCTTC	CASSYSRDREGYGYTF
TRBV5-1	TRBD2	TRBJ2-5	once	TGCGCCAGCAGCCGGTCCCTAGCGGACATACGGGAGACCCAGTACTTC	CASSRSLADIRETQYF
TRBV6-6	TRBD1	TRBJ2-7	NA	TGTGCCAGCAGTCCCGGGACAGGGGCTTTTTACGAGCAGTACTTC	CASSPGTGAFYEQYF
TRBV24-1	TRBD2	TRBJ2-3	NA	TGTGCCACCAGTGACTCGGGAGGGGGGACAGATACGCAGTATTTT	CATSDSGGGTDTQYF
TRBV29-1	TRBD2	TRBJ2-3	NA	TGCAGCGTTGACCAGCGGGAGGGTAGCACAGATACGCAGTATTTT	CSVDQREGSTDTQYF
TRBV19	NA	TRBJ1-2	NA	TGTGCCAGTTCCTCTCGGCAGGGCGTCTATGGCTACACCTTC	CASSSRQGVYGYTF
TRBV2	TRBD2	TRBJ2-2	NA	TGTGCCAGCAGTGCACTAGCGGGAGGAGGGGGCACCGGGGAGCTGTTTTTT	CASSALAGGGGTGELFF
TRBV5-4	TRBD1	TRBJ1-1	NA	TGTGCCAGCAGCTCCCTCCGGGACAGGGGGCGTATGAACACTGAAGCTTTCTTT	CASSSLRDRGRMNTEAFF
TRBV4-3	TRBD1	TRBJ2-4	NA	TGCGCCAGCAGCCTCACGGCGGGACAGGGTTTAGCCAAAAACATTCAGTACTTC	CASSLTAGQGLAKNIQYF
TRBV15	NA	TRBJ2-4	NA	TGTGCCACCAGACACTCGGGTAGCGTGAACTATTACATTCAGTACTTC	CATRHSGSVNYYIQYF
TRBV15	TRBD2	TRBJ2-3	NA	TGTGCCACCAGCAGTGTAGCGGGAGGGCCGGCAGATACGCAGTATTTT	CATSSVAGGPADTQYF
TRBV30	TRBD2	TRBJ2-7	NA	TGTGCCCTCACCCCTCCACTAGCGGGGGCCTACGAGCAGTACTTC	CALTPPLAGAYEQYF
TRBV24-1	TRBD1	TRBJ2-3	NA	TGTGCCACCAGTGACGCCCGGGACAGGGTCACAGATACGCAGTATTTT	CATSDARDRVTDTQYF
TRBV5-8	TRBD1	TRBJ2-7	NA	TGTGCCAGCAGCGCGGAAGGTCGGCAGGGGGACGAGCAGTACTTC	CASSAEGRQGDEQYF
TRBV6-5	NA	TRBJ2-1	NA	TGTGCCAGCAGTTACTCGGGGGAGCAGTTCTTC	CASSYSGEQFF
TRBV3-1/TRBV3-2	NA	TRBJ1-1	few	TGTGCCAGCAGCACGCCTCGGGCAGTGAACACTGAAGCTTTCTTT	CASSTPRAVNTEAFF
TRBV27	NA	TRBJ2-7	NA	TGTGCCAGCAGTTTAGGGCGACAGACCGGCAGGCAGTACTTC	CASSLGRQTGRQYF
TRBV28	TRBD2	TRBJ2-7	NA	TGTGCCAGCAGTCTATGGGCGGGAGGGAGGTCCTACGAGCAGTACTTC	CASSLWAGGRSYEQYF
TRBV29-1	NA	TRBJ2-1	NA	TGCAGCGTTGGCGGGACCGAGCCCTACAATGAGCAGTTCTTC	CSVGGTEPYNEQFF
TRBV14	NA	TRBJ1-2	NA	TGTGCCAGCAGCCAAGGAATCAGGATCAACTATGGCTACACCTTC	CASSQGIRINYGYTF
TRBV27	NA	TRBJ2-3	NA	TGTGCCAGCAGCGTCGTTCGGGGGACCCTCACAGATACGCAGTATTTT	CASSVVRGTLTDTQYF
TRBV18	NA	TRBJ1-1	NA	TGTGCCAGCTCACCACGGGGAAGCCGGGGAGGAGGTTCGAACACTGAAGCTTTCTTT	CASSPRGSRGGGSNTEAFF
TRBV27	TRBD2	TRBJ2-5	NA	TGTGCCAGCAGGGGACCGGGAGGGGAGACCCAGTACTTC	CASRGPGGETQYF
TRBV21-1	NA	TRBJ1-1	once	TGTGCCAGCAGCTGCGGGGGAGTCACTGAAGCTTTCTTT	CASSCGGVTEAFF
TRBV19	NA	TRBJ1-4	once	TGTGCCAGTAGTCCGGGACCGCCAACTAATGAAAAACTGTTTTTT	CASSPGPPTNEKLFF
TRBV4-1	TRBD1	TRBJ2-1	few	TGCGCCAGCAGCCATTCAACCGGGACAGTAGAGCAGTTCTTC	CASSHSTGTVEQFF
TRBV4-1	TRBD1	TRBJ2-1	NA	TGCGCCAGCAGCCTTCCCGGGACAGCCTCCAAGCAGTTCTTC	CASSLPGTASKQFF
TRBV7-2	NA	TRBJ2-3	NA	TGTGCCAGCAGTTTAGGTAGCGTCAGCACAGATACGCAGTATTTT	CASSLGSVSTDTQYF
TRBV5-1	NA	TRBJ2-7	NA	TGCGCCAGCAGAAACTCAGGGGATGCCTACGAGCAGTACTTC	CASRNSGDAYEQYF
TRBV4-1	NA	TRBJ1-2	NA	TGCGCCAGCAGCCAAGATATCGACAGATTATATGGCTACACCTTC	CASSQDIDRLYGYTF
TRBV10-3	TRBD1	TRBJ2-7	NA	TGTGCCATCAGTGAGTCGCCAGACAGGGAGTACGAGCAGTACTTC	CAISESPDREYEQYF
TRBV7-2	NA	TRBJ2-5	NA	TGTGCCAGCAGCTCTCGGCTAATCCAAGAGACCCAGTACTTC	CASSSRLIQETQYF
TRBV4-1	NA	TRBJ1-2	NA	TGCGCCAGCAGCCAAGATTTAAGGACAGAAGGGACCGAGGGCTACACCTTC	CASSQDLRTEGTEGYTF
TRBV5-1	NA	TRBJ1-1	NA	TGCGCCAGCAGCTTGGTCGGAGGGATGAACACTGAAGCTTTCTTT	CASSLVGGMNTEAFF
TRBV28	NA	TRBJ2-7	NA	TGTGCCAGCAAGTCCTGGGGGGCGAGCTACGAGCAGTACTTC	CASKSWGASYEQYF
TRBV9	NA	TRBJ2-2	NA	TGTGCCAGCAGCGTAGGTTTCACGGAGTTAGAACGCGGGGAGCTGTTTTTT	CASSVGFTELERGELFF
TRBV5-4	NA	TRBJ1-1	NA	TGTGCCAGCAGCTTGGTCACCGGGCGAGACACTGAAGCTTTCTTT	CASSLVTGRDTEAFF
TRBV11-1	NA	TRBJ1-1	NA	TGTGCCAGCAGCTGGGGGCGGAAGAACACTGAAGCTTTCTTT	CASSWGRKNTEAFF
TRBV29-1	TRBD2	TRBJ2-3	NA	TGCAGCGTGGGAGCGGGAGGGCCAGCAGATACGCAGTATTTT	CSVGAGGPADTQYF
TRBV9	NA	TRBJ1-1	NA	TGTGCCAGCAGCCCTCGCAACCGAGGGGGTGAGGCTTTCTTT	CASSPRNRGGEAFF
TRBV19	NA	TRBJ1-5	NA	TGTGCCAGTAGTATGAAGGGACTTCAGCCCCAGCATTTT	CASSMKGLQPQHF
TRBV19	TRBD1	TRBJ1-5	NA	TGTGCCAGTAATCCAAGTTTGGGACAGGGAGGAGGTCAGCCCCAGCATTTT	CASNPSLGQGGGQPQHF
TRBV6-5	TRBD1	TRBJ1-2	NA	TGTGCCAGCAGTCACCCTCGACAGGGGTACTATGGCTACACCTTC	CASSHPRQGYYGYTF
TRBV7-2	TRBD1	TRBJ1-4	NA	TGTGCCAGCAGCGGACAGGGCTCTGGTAATGAAAAACTGTTTTTT	CASSGQGSGNEKLFF
TRBV6-1	NA	TRBJ1-2	NA	TGTGCCAGCAGTGAATTTGTTACTGGCTACACCTTC	CASSEFVTGYTF